The 27 T cell receptor beta chains given below trace back to one sample, sequenced in a study of blood T cell repertoires in COVID-19. Repertoires were generated with immunoSEQ multiplex PCR, while TCRdb's copy carries only in-frame clones and drops some. The sample includes 85,000 to 120,000 clones, roughly 92% of them seen just once. The sample taken for sequencing was peripheral blood. The receptor source for this set is a woman in her forties or fifties with COVID-19, enrolled during active disease.

The V gene is TRBV28, the J gene TRBJ1-5, with TRBD1 matching 10 bases. The CDR3 has 15 residues. The germline CDR1 and CDR2 sequences are MDHEN and SYDVKM. With V trimmed by 2 bases and J by 6 bases, 4 bases remained unmatched. The CDR3: CASSLTGQGSQPQHF. The CDR3 DNA sequence: TGTGCCAGCAGTTTAACGGGACAGGGGAGTCAGCCCCAGCATTTT.

The gene calls are TRBV4-1 and TRBJ2-5; D possibly corresponds to TRBD1 (5 bases). The V end was cut by 5 bases, the J end by 5 bases, with 15 bases between. CDR1 is MGHRA and CDR2 is YSYEKL in the germline V gene. The CDR3 extends over 14 amino acids. CDR3 region: CASSDGPGRETQYF. The CDR3 DNA sequence: TGCGCCAGCAGCGACGGGCCAGGGCGTGAGACCCAGTACTTC.

The V call is TRBV20-1, the J call TRBJ1-5; D is undetermined. CDR3 size: 13 residues. Trimming removed 3 bases at V and 1 base at J, with 7 bases between. Per the germline V gene, CDR1 is DFQATT and CDR2 is SNEGSKA (reference sequence). The CDR3 loop reads CSASLESNQPQHF. The CDR3 DNA is TGCAGTGCTAGTTTGGAGAGCAATCAGCCCCAGCATTTT.

V and J are TRBV2 and TRBJ1-1, with D possibly matching TRBD1 (6 bases). This CDR3 contains 11 residues. V lost 8 bases to trimming and J lost 8 bases, with 12 bases between them. Germline lookup yields CDR1 SNHLY and CDR2 FYNNEI. The DNA for the CDR3 is TGTGCCAGCGCGAACAGGGTCGAAGCTTTCTTT. Translation gives CASANRVEAFF.

CDR3 amino acids: CASTRAGRADTQYF. The CDR3 nucleotides are TGTGCCAGCACGAGGGCGGGAAGAGCAGATACGCAGTATTTT. J is TRBJ2-3 and V is TRBV5-6; TRBD2 is a possible D gene (6 bases). The CDR3 length is 14 residues. Germline V gene sequence: CDR1 SGHDT, CDR2 YYEEEE. V lost 6 bases, J lost 4 bases, and 15 bases lay in between.

The chain joins TRBV10-3 to TRBJ1-2; D unclear. V lost 4 bases, J lost 6 bases, and 12 bases lay in between. The CDR3 has 13 amino acids. Germline assignment: CDR1 ENHRY and CDR2 SYGVKD. The CDR3 here is CAISGSGSNGYTF. The CDR3 nucleotides read TGTGCCATCAGTGGCTCGGGGAGTAATGGCTACACCTTC.

The sample holds one count of this clone. The genes are TRBV7-3 and TRBJ1-1, with TRBD1 matching over 9 bases. Germline CDR1 reads SGHTA; CDR2 reads FQGTGA. This CDR3 spans 14 amino acids. V lost 5 bases, J lost 6 bases, and 7 bases stayed unmatched. CDR3 bases: TGTGCCAGCAGCCCTCGACAGGGGGTCGCTGAAGCTTTCTTT. Translated, it gives CASSPRQGVAEAFF.

The genes are TRBV9 and TRBJ2-2; unclear D gene. The CDR3 covers 15 residues. The ends were cut back, 2 bases at V and 1 base at J, with 9 bases in the middle. Per the germline V gene, CDR1 is SGDLS and CDR2 is YYNGEE. CDR3 in DNA: TGTGCCAGCAGCGTGGGTAGCCTGAACACCGGGGAGCTGTTTTTT. Protein sequence: CASSVGSLNTGELFF.

V usage is TRBV2 and J usage is TRBJ1-1; the D is unclear. This CDR3 comprises 15 residues. V was pared by 7 bases and J by 0 bases, with 15 bases between. Germline V gene sequence: CDR1 SNHLY, CDR2 FYNNEI. DNA for the CDR3: TGTGCCAGCATCCAAACGAGGGCCTTGAACACTGAAGCTTTCTTT. Residues: CASIQTRALNTEAFF.

J is TRBJ2-3 and V is TRBV3-1 (or the pseudogene TRBV3-2), with 9 bases lining up with TRBD2. The CDR3 is 17 residues long. V was pared by 4 bases and J by 2 bases, with 10 bases of the junction left unmatched. Germline CDR1 and CDR2: LGHDT and YNNKEL (reference sequence). The CDR3, as DNA: TGTGCCAGCAGCCTTCTCGGAACTAGCGGGCACACAGATACGCAGTATTTT. As protein: CASSLLGTSGHTDTQYF.

The chain uses TRBV12-3 or TRBV12-4 and TRBJ1-3; D not resolved. The CDR3 is 12 residues long. Trimming shortened V by 3 bases and J by 6 bases, and 6 bases separated the two germline ends. Written as DNA, the CDR3 is TGTGCCAGCAGTTTTTGGGCAAACACCATATATTTT. Translating it yields CASSFWANTIYF.

This chain connects TRBV12-3 or TRBV12-4 to TRBJ1-5; D is unclear. The CDR3 has 13 amino acids. Trimming took off 3 bases at V and 6 bases at J, with 9 bases between the two ends. The CDR3 DNA reads TGTGCCAGCAGTTTGTCCAGGCTTCAGCCCCAGCATTTT. Translating gives CASSLSRLQPQHF.

This clone turned up a few times. The chain couples TRBV19 to TRBJ1-5, with 8 bases matching TRBD1. The germline V gene has CDR1 LNHDA and CDR2 SQIVND (reference sequence). J lost 3 bases, V lost 6 bases, and 7 bases had no gene match. The CDR3 totals 15 residues. CDR3: CASSQRDRPNQPQHF. DNA of the CDR3: TGTGCCAGTAGCCAGAGGGACAGGCCCAATCAGCCCCAGCATTTT.

The chain combines TRBV2 with TRBJ1-5, with D possibly being TRBD1 (5 bases). The CDR3 totals 14 residues. V shed 1 base and J shed 9 bases, with 13 bases lying between them. Germline values: CDR1 SNHLY, CDR2 FYNNEI. The CDR3 DNA reads TGTGCCAGCAGTGAAGGGGCAGGGCCCTGGCCCCAGCATTTT. Its protein is CASSEGAGPWPQHF.

This clone was picked up a small number of times. This chain joins TRBV7-2 and TRBJ1-3; possible D gene TRBD1, 6 bases. Germline CDR1 is SGHTA and CDR2 is FQGNSA. V shed 3 bases and J shed 2 bases, with 8 bases lying between them. This CDR3 has 14 amino acids. In DNA, the CDR3 is TGTGCCAGCAGCTTTTGGGACACTGGAAACACCATATATTTT. It yields the protein CASSFWDTGNTIYF.

V gene TRBV30 combines with J gene TRBJ2-2, with TRBD2 identical over 9 bases. Per the germline V gene, CDR1 is GTSNPN and CDR2 is SVGIG (reference sequence). The junction had 6 bases not matched to a gene; V was cut back by 7 bases and J by 0 bases. The CDR3 length is 15 residues. The CDR3 here is CASVAGASNTGELFF. CDR3 sequence (DNA): TGTGCCTCGGTAGCGGGGGCCTCGAACACCGGGGAGCTGTTTTTT.

The chain links TRBV24-1 to TRBJ1-3; D is possibly TRBD1 (5 bases). Per germline, CDR1 KGHDR and CDR2 SFDVKD. The CDR3 length is 17 residues. Trimming removed 8 bases from V and 0 bases from J, with 19 bases in between. CDR3 sequence (DNA): TGTGCCACCATTATGGCGGTCCAGGGCCACTCTGGAAACACCATATATTTT. Its protein is CATIMAVQGHSGNTIYF.

The chain joins TRBV29-1 to TRBJ2-1; possibly TRBD2 for D (6 bases). This CDR3 comprises 12 residues. Germline CDR1 is SQVTM and CDR2 is ANQGSEA. Trimming cost V 7 bases and J 6 bases, with 13 bases left between them. CDR3 coding DNA: TGCAGCGGGGTGGTGGGAGGCAATGAGCAGTTCTTC. This gives the protein CSGVVGGNEQFF.

J is TRBJ1-5 and V is TRBV19; 9 nucleotides line up with TRBD1. Trimming took 3 bases from V and 4 from J; bases not matched to a gene: 4. Germline CDR1 and CDR2: LNHDA and SQIVND (reference sequence). The CDR3 is 15 amino acids. Here the CDR3 DNA reads TGTGCCAGTAGTATCCAGGACAGGGGAAATCAGCCCCAGCATTTT. Protein: CASSIQDRGNQPQHF.

CDR3 sequence: CASSSQGRGTAFF. In nucleotides, the CDR3 is TGTGCCAGCAGCTCACAGGGCAGGGGAACGGCTTTCTTT. The V call is TRBV7-2, the J call TRBJ1-1; possibly TRBD1 for D (6 bases). The germline V gene has CDR1 SGHTA and CDR2 FQGNSA. The CDR3 extends over 13 amino acids. Trimming pared 4 bases from V and 11 bases from J, leaving 17 bases between.

The chain's CDR3 is CASSQGTGGRGPDTQYF. In DNA form, the CDR3 reads TGTGCCAGCAGCCAGGGGACAGGGGGCAGAGGGCCAGATACGCAGTATTTT. This rearrangement joins TRBV4-2 to TRBJ2-3, with TRBD1 matching over 12 bases. This CDR3 spans 17 amino acids. The V and J ends lost 3 bases and 4 bases, in that order; junction bases with no gene match: 8. The V gene's germline CDR1 is LGHNA and CDR2 YNFKEQ.

This sequence joins TRBV5-5 and TRBJ2-6, with 7 bases fitting TRBD1. With V trimmed by 4 bases and J by 0 bases, 7 bases remained unmatched. Germline V gene lookup returns CDR1 SGHKS and CDR2 YYEKEE (reference sequence). The CDR3 is 17 residues long. The CDR3 DNA sequence: TGTGCCAGCAGCCCGGGGACAGCTCCCTCTGGGGCCAACGTCCTGACTTTC. It yields the protein CASSPGTAPSGANVLTF.

The chain recombines TRBV9 with TRBJ1-3; 9 nucleotides agree with TRBD1. Germline CDR1 is SGDLS and CDR2 is YYNGEE. This CDR3 is 17 amino acids long. Trimming removed 2 bases from V and 0 bases from J; junction bases left unmatched: 6. The CDR3 DNA sequence: TGTGCCAGCAGCGTGGGACAGGGCGACTTCTCTGGAAACACCATATATTTT. Its translation: CASSVGQGDFSGNTIYF.

CDR3 sequence reads: CASSLSGDSGDTQYF. Written as DNA, the CDR3 is TGTGCCAGCAGCTTGTCAGGGGATTCTGGAGATACGCAGTATTTT. The rearrangement links TRBV11-2 to TRBJ2-3, with a tentative D call TRBD1 (6 bases). Germline loops: CDR1 SGHAT, CDR2 FQNNGV. The V end lost 3 bases, the J end lost 5 bases, and 15 bases lay between the germline ends. This CDR3 region has 15 residues.

V gene TRBV6-2 or TRBV6-3 combines with J gene TRBJ1-1; 8 positions match TRBD1. The J segment lost 4 bases and the V segment lost 6 bases, leaving 10 bases of the junction unmatched. The CDR3 is 15 amino acids. The germline V gene encodes CDR1 MNHEY and CDR2 SVGEGT. CDR3 DNA sequence: TGTGCCAGCAGCTCTGGACAGGGAAGGTTCACTGAAGCTTTCTTT. Its protein product is CASSSGQGRFTEAFF.

The chain carries TRBV5-1 and TRBJ1-2; D is unclear. V lost 1 base and J lost 1, with 11 bases in between. Germline V gene lookup returns CDR1 SGHRS and CDR2 YFSETQ. The CDR3 length is 15 residues. As DNA, the CDR3 is TGCGCCAGCAGCTTGAACAAGGAGTTTAACTATGGCTACACCTTC. Amino acid sequence: CASSLNKEFNYGYTF.

The chain is built from TRBV27 and TRBJ2-7; TRBD2 matches at 9 bases. From germline, CDR1 is MNHEY and CDR2 SMNVEV (reference sequence). The CDR3 loop spans 18 amino acids. The ends lost 1 base at V and 6 bases at J; junction bases unmatched: 16. This chain's CDR3 is CASSLWGGGARVPGEQYF. The CDR3 DNA sequence: TGTGCCAGCAGTTTATGGGGCGGGGGGGCCAGGGTTCCCGGCGAGCAGTACTTC.